This is a list of T cell receptor beta chains from one sample in a study of PD-1 blockade in mismatch repair-deficient tumors. Using immunoSEQ multiplex PCR, the repertoire was profiled, and TCRdb retains in-frame clones only, with some absent. The sample gives approximately 25,000 clones, 65% to 85% of which show up once; just over 20% is in the top ten. Sequenced here: peripheral blood, sampled 12 weeks after starting pembrolizumab. Receptors originate from an adult with mismatch repair-deficient cancer. Both conserved end residues are part of each CDR3. D genes are given only for firm matches. Only some rows state a clone size, as once, few, many or a class for expanded clones.

TRBV5-6,NA,TRBJ2-7,NA,CASSRGTPRSYEQYF,TGTGCCAGCAGCCGCGGGACTCCCCGCTCCTACGAGCAGTACTTC
TRBV10-2,NA,TRBJ2-7,medium-sized,CASSLDLGNEQYF,TGCGCCAGCAGTCTGGACCTAGGGAACGAGCAGTACTTC
TRBV19,TRBD1,TRBJ2-7,NA,CASSVSGTGFLYEQYF,TGTGCCAGTAGTGTCTCCGGGACAGGGTTTCTCTACGAGCAGTACTTC
TRBV18,TRBD2,TRBJ2-1,once,CASSPSSGGYNEQFF,TGTGCCAGCTCACCATCTAGCGGGGGCTACAATGAGCAGTTCTTC
TRBV19,TRBD1,TRBJ2-3,NA,CASSTGPTGVTQYF,TGTGCCAGTAGTACCGGCCCGACAGGGGTTACGCAGTATTTT
TRBV6-5,NA,TRBJ2-7,medium-sized,CASSEDGSVYEQYF,TGTGCCAGCAGTGAAGACGGATCCGTTTACGAGCAGTACTTC
TRBV7-8,NA,TRBJ1-5,once,CASSRTGDSNQPQHF,TGTGCCAGCAGCCGGACGGGAGATAGCAATCAGCCCCAGCATTTT
TRBV13,TRBD2,TRBJ2-7,NA,CASSLGSGSNSLYEQYF,TGTGCCAGCAGCTTAGGTAGCGGGAGCAACTCACTCTACGAGCAGTACTTC
TRBV28,TRBD1,TRBJ2-5,NA,CASSPRGLKETQYF,TGTGCCAGCAGTCCCAGGGGGCTCAAGGAGACCCAGTACTTC
TRBV7-9,NA,TRBJ1-1,few,CASSLGVETEAFF,TGTGCCAGCAGCTTAGGGGTGGAAACTGAAGCTTTCTTT